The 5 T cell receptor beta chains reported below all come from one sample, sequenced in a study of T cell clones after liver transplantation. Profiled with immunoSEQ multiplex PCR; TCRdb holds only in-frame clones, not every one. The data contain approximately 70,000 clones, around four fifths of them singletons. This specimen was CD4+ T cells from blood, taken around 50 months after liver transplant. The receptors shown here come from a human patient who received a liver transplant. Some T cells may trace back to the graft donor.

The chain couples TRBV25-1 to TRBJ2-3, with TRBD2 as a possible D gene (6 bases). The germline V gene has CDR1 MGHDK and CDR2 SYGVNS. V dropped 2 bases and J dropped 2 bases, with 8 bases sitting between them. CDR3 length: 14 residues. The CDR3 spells CASSEAGNTDTQYF. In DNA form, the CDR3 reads TGTGCCAGCAGTGAAGCGGGGAACACAGATACGCAGTATTTT.

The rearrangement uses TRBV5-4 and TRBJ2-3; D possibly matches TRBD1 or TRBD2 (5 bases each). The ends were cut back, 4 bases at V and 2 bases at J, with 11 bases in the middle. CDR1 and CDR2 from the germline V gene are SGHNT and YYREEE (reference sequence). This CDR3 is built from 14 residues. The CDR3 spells CASSRDRVTDTQYF. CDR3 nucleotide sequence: TGTGCCAGCAGCCGGGACCGCGTCACAGATACGCAGTATTTT.

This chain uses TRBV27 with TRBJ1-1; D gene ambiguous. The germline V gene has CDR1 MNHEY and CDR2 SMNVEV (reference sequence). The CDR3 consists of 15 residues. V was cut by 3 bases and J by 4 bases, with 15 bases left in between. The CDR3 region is CASSLVRVVGTEAFF. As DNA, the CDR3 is TGTGCCAGCAGTTTGGTCCGGGTTGTAGGCACTGAAGCTTTCTTT.

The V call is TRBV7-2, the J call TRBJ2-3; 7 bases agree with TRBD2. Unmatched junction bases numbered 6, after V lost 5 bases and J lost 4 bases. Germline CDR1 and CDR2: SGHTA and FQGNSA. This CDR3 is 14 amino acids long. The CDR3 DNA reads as TGTGCCAGCAGCCGCGCGGGAGTCTCAGATACGCAGTATTTT. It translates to CASSRAGVSDTQYF.

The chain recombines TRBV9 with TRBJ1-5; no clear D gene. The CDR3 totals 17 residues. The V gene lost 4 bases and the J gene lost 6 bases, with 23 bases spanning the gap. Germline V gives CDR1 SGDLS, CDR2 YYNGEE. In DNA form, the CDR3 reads TGTGCCAGCAGCCTCGTGTTTTGTTTAGGGCATGTTCAGCCCCAGCATTTT. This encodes CASSLVFCLGHVQPQHF.